This T cell receptor (beta chain) emerged from a study of molecular identifiers for immune sequencing clone quantification. A single record per CDR3 protein comes from TCRdb applying MiXCR to the PCR reads. This sample carries about 35,000 distinct CDR3 sequences, 15% to 20% of them seen once, and the ten largest clones take 5.5% to 7.5%. This CDR3 is built from 13 residues. Between the trimmed V and J ends, which lost 4 bases and 5 bases, there was a span of 12 bases. CDR1 and CDR2 (germline): SGHNT, YYREEE (reference sequence). Source material: naive CD8+ T cells from blood, with Jurkat cell RNA spiked in. Subset of the sample: FACS-sorted CD8+CD4-CCR7+CD45RA+ naive T cells. The chain links TRBV5-4 to TRBJ2-5, with a tentative D call TRBD2 (5 bases). The receptor comes from a human donor in good health. Some libraries in this study had Jurkat cell RNA spiked in. CDR3 nucleotide sequence: TGTGCCAGCAGCCCCGACTACTCCGAGACCCAGTACTTC. As protein: CASSPDYSETQYF.